The clone carrying this T cell receptor beta chain appeared many times. With 5 bases clipped from V and 3 bases from J, the junction kept 7 bases outside the gene matches. Germline V gene sequence: CDR1 KGHSH, CDR2 LQKENI. CDR3 length: 15 amino acids. This sample is drawn from a study of molecular identifiers for immune sequencing clone quantification. Sorted cell numbers of about 18,000 to 1,000,000, with 10%, 30% or 50% RNA, served as input for naive CD8 libraries. Via MiXCR, TCRdb re-called the PCR reads, giving one row per CDR3 protein. This table holds approximately 54,000 distinct CDR3 sequences, 20% to 25% found once.

This chain links TRBV18 with TRBJ1-1, with 9 bases that match TRBD1. This receptor was taken from a human donor in good health. Some libraries in this study had Jurkat cell RNA spiked in. The specimen was naive CD8+ T cells from blood, with Jurkat cell RNA spiked in. Subset denoted: FACS-sorted CD8+CD4-CCR7+CD45RA+ naive T cells. The DNA for the CDR3 is TGTGCCAGCTCATCGCGGGACAGGGTCGACACTGAAGCTTTCTTT. Its protein is CASSSRDRVDTEAFF.